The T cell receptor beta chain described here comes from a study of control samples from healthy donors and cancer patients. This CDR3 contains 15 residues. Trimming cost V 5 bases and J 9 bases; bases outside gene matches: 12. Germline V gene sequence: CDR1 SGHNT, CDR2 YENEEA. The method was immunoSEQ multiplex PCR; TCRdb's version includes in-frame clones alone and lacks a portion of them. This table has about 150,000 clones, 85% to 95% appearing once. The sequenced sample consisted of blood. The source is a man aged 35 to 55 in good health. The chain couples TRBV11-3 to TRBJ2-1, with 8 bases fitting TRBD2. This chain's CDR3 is CASSLGLAGKSEQFF. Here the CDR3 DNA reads TGTGCCAGCAGCCTCGGACTAGCCGGGAAGTCTGAGCAGTTCTTC.